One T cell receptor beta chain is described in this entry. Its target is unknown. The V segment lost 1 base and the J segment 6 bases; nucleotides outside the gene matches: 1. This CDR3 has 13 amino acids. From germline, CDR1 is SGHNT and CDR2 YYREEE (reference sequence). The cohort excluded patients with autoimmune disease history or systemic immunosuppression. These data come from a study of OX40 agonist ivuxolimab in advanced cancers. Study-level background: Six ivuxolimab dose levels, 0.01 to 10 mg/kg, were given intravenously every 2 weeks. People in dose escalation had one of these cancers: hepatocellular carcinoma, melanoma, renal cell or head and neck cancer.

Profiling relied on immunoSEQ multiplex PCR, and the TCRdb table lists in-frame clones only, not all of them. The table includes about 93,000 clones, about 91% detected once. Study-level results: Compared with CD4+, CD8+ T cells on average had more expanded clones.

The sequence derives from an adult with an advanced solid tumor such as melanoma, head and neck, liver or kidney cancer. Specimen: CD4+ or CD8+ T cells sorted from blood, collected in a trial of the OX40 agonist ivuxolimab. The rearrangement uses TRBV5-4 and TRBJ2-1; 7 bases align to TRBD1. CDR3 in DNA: TGTGCCAGCAGCTTGACAGGGGCCAATGAGCAGTTCTTC. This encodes CASSLTGANEQFF.